Listed below are T cell receptor beta chains from one sample, sequenced in a study of CD8 T cells in Susac syndrome. TCRdb re-called the immunoSEQ multiplex PCR reads through MiXCR, storing one row per CDR3 protein. Among over 95,000 distinct CDR3 sequences listed, 80% to 95% were seen once. Sample: CD4+ T cells from PBMCs. These receptor sequences come from a human donor in good health. CDR3s leave out the opening cysteine and the closing phenylalanine or tryptophan. Each record gives: V gene, CDR3 length, D gene, CDR3 protein. D genes are given only for firm matches.

TRBV15,13,-,ATSRALRGVTEAF
TRBV29-1,12,-,SVAGTLSGNTIY
TRBV6-2/TRBV6-3,14,-,ASSKTPAGKTNEQY
TRBV7-9,12,-,ASSLMQGSDTQY
TRBV5-1,12,TRBD1,ASSLGDSSYEQY
TRBV7-2,13,-,ASSLGDVSWGMQF
TRBV6-2/TRBV6-3,13,TRBD1,ATNQGGRQGHGYT
TRBV7-2,10,-,ASSAGDYGYT
TRBV20-1,12,-,SASLPQNTGELF
TRBV6-5,11,TRBD1,ASSYGQGREQY
TRBV9,13,-,ASSVKAVSYNEQF
TRBV4-2,15,TRBD2,ASSQGGTSGISYEQY
TRBV4-2,12,TRBD1,ASSQEGRGLGYT
TRBV20-1,13,-,SARGWVDDNYGYT
TRBV5-1,12,TRBD1,ASSPDRVTGELF